The 21 T cell receptor beta chains in this list originate from one sample, sequenced in a study of CD8 T cells in ankylosing spondylitis. MiXCR, run by TCRdb on the 5' RACE reads, gives a single entry per CDR3 protein. The sample includes 200,000 or so distinct CDR3 sequences, roughly 18% seen only once; the top ten take roughly 4%. Sequenced: blood, either unsorted or a sorted T cell fraction (not recorded which). Every receptor here comes from a male donor under 35 with ankylosing spondylitis or in good health (not recorded which).

Worth noting for this clonotype: This could be a read error, since a much larger clone is one nucleotide away. This chain links TRBV11-3 with TRBJ2-2, with D maybe TRBD1 (6 bases). The germline V gene has CDR1 SGHNT and CDR2 YENEEA. V was trimmed by 1 base and J by 12 bases, leaving 12 bases between them. This CDR3 has 13 residues. DNA for the CDR3: TGTGCCAGCAGCTTAGGGACAGTCGCGAAGCTGTTTTTT. Translation: CASSLGTVAKLFF.

There are many counts of this clonotype. The rearrangement uses TRBV3-1 and TRBJ2-2; D gene ambiguous. V dropped 4 bases and J dropped 4 bases, with 4 bases sitting between them. The CDR3 totals 12 residues. CDR1 is LGHDT and CDR2 is YNNKEL in the germline V gene (reference sequence). This chain's CDR3 is CASSLATGELFF. CDR3 coding DNA: TGTGCCAGCAGCCTGGCCACCGGGGAGCTGTTTTTT.

Many counts were recorded for this clonotype. CDR3 in DNA: TGTGCCAGCAGTTACCCTAGTGAAGCTTTCTTT. This codes for CASSYPSEAFF. The chain is built from TRBV6-2 or TRBV6-3 and TRBJ1-1; no definite D call. The V gene's germline CDR1 is MNHEY and CDR2 SVGEGT. This CDR3 has 11 residues. Deletions cut 2 bases from V and 7 bases from J, with 5 bases between.

In its sample, this clonotype was seen many times. The rearrangement joins TRBV6-5 to TRBJ2-7, with 12 bases identical to TRBD2. Looked up from germline, CDR1 is MNHEY and CDR2 is SVGAGI. V was pared by 7 bases and J by 6 bases, with 4 bases of the junction left unmatched. The CDR3 is 13 residues long. CDR3: CASTSGRAGEQYF. Written as DNA, the CDR3 is TGTGCCAGCACTAGCGGGAGGGCCGGCGAGCAGTACTTC.

This clonotype has ten or more counts. The J gene is TRBJ2-2, the V gene TRBV12-3 or TRBV12-4, with D possibly being TRBD2 (5 bases). Trimming pared 1 base from V and 5 bases from J, leaving 11 bases between. The CDR3 runs 15 residues. CDR3 DNA: TGTGCCAGCAGTTTAGTTGTCCAGCGGACCGGGGAGCTGTTTTTT. It specifies CASSLVVQRTGELFF.

The chain is built from TRBV24-1 and TRBJ2-1, with 8 bases fitting TRBD1. The CDR3 is made up of 12 amino acids. After removal of 9 bases from V and 6 bases from J, the junction contained 3 bases not matched to a gene. The germline gives CDR1 KGHDR, CDR2 SFDVKD. The CDR3 loop reads CATQTGANEQFF. In DNA, the CDR3 is TGTGCCACCCAGACAGGGGCCAATGAGCAGTTCTTC.

This clonotype was seen at least ten times. J is TRBJ2-1 and V is TRBV12-3 or TRBV12-4; D is possibly TRBD1 (5 bases). With 4 bases removed from V and 8 bases from J, the gap between germline ends came to 18 bases. This CDR3 region has 15 residues. The CDR3 nucleotides are TGTGCCAGCAGTTCCCCGGACGCCCTAGGGGATGAGCAGTTCTTC. It encodes CASSSPDALGDEQFF.

V gene TRBV2 combines with J gene TRBJ2-7; the D gene could be TRBD1 or TRBD2 (5 bases each). V gave up 10 bases and J gave up 7 bases, with 17 bases separating them. Germline CDR1 and CDR2: SNHLY and FYNNEI. This CDR3 has 12 amino acids. The CDR3 sequence is CATGVGAGEQYF. CDR3 coding DNA: TGTGCCACCGGCGTCGGGGCAGGAGAGCAGTACTTC. The full variable domain, completed using reference TRBV2 and TRBJ2-7, is EPEVTQTPSHQVTQMGQEVILRCVPISNHLYFYWYRQILGQKVEFLVSFYNNEISEKSEIFDDQFSVERPDGSNFTLKIRSTKLEDSAMYFCATGVGAGEQYFGPGTRLTVT.

This clonotype was detected many times. V and J are TRBV20-1 and TRBJ1-4; 11 nucleotides align to TRBD1. After removal of 6 bases from V and 8 bases from J, the junction contained 2 bases not matched to a gene. The CDR3 is 12 residues long. CDR1 DFQATT and CDR2 SNEGSKA come from the germline V gene (reference sequence). CDR3 sequence reads: CSAGDRGEKLFF. CDR3 nucleotide sequence: TGCAGTGCGGGGGACAGGGGGGAAAAACTGTTTTTT.

This clonotype was observed many times. The chain recombines TRBV29-1 with TRBJ2-1; unclear D gene. The V gene's germline CDR1 is SQVTM and CDR2 ANQGSEA. There are 12 residues in the CDR3. The ends were cut back, 8 bases at V and 4 bases at J, with 12 bases in the middle. The DNA for the CDR3 is TGCAGCACTGATGTGAAGTACAATGAGCAGTTCTTC. Residues: CSTDVKYNEQFF.

This clonotype appeared many times. The chain links TRBV29-1 to TRBJ2-6; the D gene is possibly TRBD2 (5 bases). The germline V and J ends were trimmed by 4 bases and 4 bases, with 11 bases remaining between them. Germline V gene lookup returns CDR1 SQVTM and CDR2 ANQGSEA. The CDR3 extends over 14 amino acids. CDR3 region: CSVVSGSGANVLTF. Here the CDR3 DNA reads TGCAGCGTTGTATCGGGGTCCGGGGCCAACGTCCTGACTTTC.

This clonotype was picked up many times. The V gene is TRBV4-1, the J gene TRBJ2-1, with D tentatively TRBD1 (6 bases). Germline V gives CDR1 MGHRA, CDR2 YSYEKL. V lost 5 bases, J lost 5 bases, and 13 bases lay in between. This CDR3 is built from 14 residues. CDR3 sequence reads: CASSELGQDNEQFF. CDR3 sequence (DNA): TGCGCCAGCAGCGAACTGGGACAAGACAATGAGCAGTTCTTC.

This clonotype showed up many times. The rearrangement uses TRBV12-3 or TRBV12-4 and TRBJ2-2; D gene uncertain. The V and J ends lost 9 bases and 9 bases respectively, with 14 bases between them. CDR3 length: 12 amino acids. CDR3 DNA: TGTGCCAGTTGGACGGTGAGGCGGGAGCTGTTTTTT. This sequence encodes CASWTVRRELFF.

This clonotype was counted ten times or more. The chain carries TRBV15 and TRBJ1-2; D call uncertain. The CDR3 sequence is 14 residues long. Between the trimmed V and J ends, which lost 0 bases and 8 bases, there was a span of 13 bases. CDR1 is LNHNV, CDR2 YYDKDF, per germline (reference sequence). CDR3 bases: TGTGCCACCAGCAGAGATGGCGGCTCAGGAGGCTACACCTTC. This encodes CATSRDGGSGGYTF.

J is TRBJ1-2 and V is TRBV12-3 or TRBV12-4; TRBD1 matches at 9 bases. The V segment lost 4 bases and the J segment 7 bases; nucleotides outside the gene matches: 7. This CDR3 has 14 amino acids. CDR3 sequence: CASSSSRTGAGYTF. CDR3 DNA sequence: TGTGCCAGCAGTTCCTCGAGGACAGGGGCTGGCTACACCTTC.

The table lists this clonotype with many counts. J is TRBJ2-1 and V is TRBV11-2; 9 bases are shared with TRBD1. CDR1 is SGHAT and CDR2 is FQNNGV in the germline V gene. This CDR3 has 16 residues. V shed 8 bases and J 8 bases; nucleotides not matched to a gene: 16. The CDR3 region has the DNA TGTGCCAGCCTACTCACCTTGGGGACAGGGATCCATGAGCAGTTCTTC. Its translation: CASLLTLGTGIHEQFF.

This chain links TRBV7-6 with TRBJ1-3; 7 bases are a match to TRBD1. The CDR3 extends over 15 amino acids. The germline gives CDR1 SGHVS, CDR2 FNYEAQ. V trimming: 5 bases; J trimming: 0 bases; junction bases outside the gene matches: 4. The CDR3 loop is CASSAGGTSGNTIYF. For the CDR3, the DNA is TGTGCCAGCAGCGCAGGGGGTACCTCTGGAAACACCATATATTTT.

In this sample, this clonotype turned up many times. The chain uses TRBV19 and TRBJ1-2; D remains unclear. The CDR3 runs to 14 residues. V lost 5 bases, J lost 4 bases, and 14 bases lay in between. Germline V gene lookup returns CDR1 LNHDA and CDR2 SQIVND (reference sequence). The CDR3 nucleotides are TGTGCCAGTAGTGCCGGAGGCAGTCCCTATGGCTACACCTTC. As protein: CASSAGGSPYGYTF.

Ten or more counts support this clonotype. The V gene is TRBV4-3, the J gene TRBJ2-6, with a weak D call TRBD1 (5 bases). Germline assignment: CDR1 LGHNA and CDR2 YSLEER. CDR3 length: 18 residues. V dropped 0 bases and J dropped 4 bases, with 16 bases sitting between them. The CDR3: CASSQDMPQAAGANVLTF. In nucleotides, the CDR3 is TGCGCCAGCAGCCAAGATATGCCACAGGCTGCAGGGGCCAACGTCCTGACTTTC.

This clonotype was seen repeatedly, ten times or more. The chain links TRBV7-2 to TRBJ2-7; TRBD2 matches at 15 bases. Germline V lookup: CDR1 SGHTA, CDR2 FQGNSA. The CDR3 runs to 16 residues. With V trimmed by 0 bases and J by 4 bases, 1 base remained unmatched. The CDR3 sequence: CASSLAGTSGGYEQYF. CDR3 DNA sequence: TGTGCCAGCAGCTTAGCCGGGACTAGCGGGGGGTACGAGCAGTACTTC.

This clonotype has a count of ten or more. The rearrangement links TRBV4-2 to TRBJ2-1; no definite D call. Germline CDR1 is LGHNA and CDR2 is YNFKEQ. This CDR3 region has 18 residues. Trimming removed 0 bases at V and 0 bases at J, with 15 bases between. In DNA, the CDR3 is TGTGCCAGCAGCCAAGATCAGAGTGTTCTCAGCTCCTACAATGAGCAGTTCTTC. Protein product: CASSQDQSVLSSYNEQFF.